The next 10 T cell receptor beta chains were all read from a single sample in a study of a mutant IDH1 vaccine in newly diagnosed glioma. Indicated time point: week 35, safety follow-up. Doses of 300 ug of mutant IDH1 20-mer peptide were given with topical imiquimod. Measured with immunoSEQ multiplex PCR; TCRdb has only the in-frame clones, and not every one. The profile shows 25,000 to 40,000 clones, around 80% of them singletons. These receptors' antigens are unknown. The specimen comprised PBMCs, sampled from a glioma patient whose treatment included an IDH1 peptide vaccine. All receptors derive from a woman in her thirties or forties with glioma.

This chain uses TRBV9 with TRBJ1-1; no clear D gene. The germline V and J ends were trimmed by 7 bases and 1 base, with 14 bases remaining between them. Germline V gives CDR1 SGDLS, CDR2 YYNGEE. CDR3 length: 14 amino acids. CDR3 sequence reads: CASGAPSRNTEAFF. In DNA, the CDR3 is TGTGCCAGCGGCGCCCCCTCAAGGAACACTGAAGCTTTCTTT.

The chain has TRBV7-9 and TRBJ1-2; 12 positions match TRBD1. The CDR3 contains 14 residues. The germline V gene has CDR1 SEHNR and CDR2 FQNEAQ (reference sequence). V shed 1 base and J 10 bases; nucleotides not matched to a gene: 4. The CDR3 spells CASSLGGTGGHYTF. In nucleotides, the CDR3 is TGTGCCAGCAGCTTAGGGGGGACAGGGGGCCACTACACCTTC.

The chain links TRBV5-8 to TRBJ2-1; the match to TRBD2 covers 10 bases. The CDR3 totals 16 residues. Trimming at V came to 4 bases and at J to 9 bases, leaving 13 bases not matched to a gene. The germline CDR1 and CDR2 sequences are SGHTS and YDEGEE. CDR3 protein: CASSNHSGGGRLEQFF. The CDR3 DNA follows: TGTGCCAGCAGCAACCACAGCGGGGGGGGCCGGCTTGAGCAGTTCTTC.

The chain employs TRBV4-3 and TRBJ1-6; TRBD1 might be the D (6 bases). This CDR3 contains 15 residues. Germline lookup yields CDR1 LGHNA and CDR2 YSLEER. Trimming cost V 3 bases and J 10 bases, with 16 bases left between them. The CDR3 reads CASSHQQGLGSPLHF. CDR3 nucleotides: TGCGCCAGCAGCCACCAACAGGGTTTGGGATCACCCCTCCACTTT.

V and J are TRBV14 and TRBJ2-2; perhaps TRBD1 as D (6 bases). CDR1 is SGHDN and CDR2 is FVKESK in the germline V gene. The CDR3 runs to 14 residues. Deletions cut 5 bases from V and 3 bases from J, with 10 bases between. CDR3 protein: CASSTGTDTGELFF. CDR3 nucleotide sequence: TGTGCCAGCAGCACAGGGACGGACACCGGGGAGCTGTTTTTT.

The chain carries TRBV7-2 and TRBJ2-7; D unresolved. This CDR3 spans 15 amino acids. V was trimmed by 5 bases and J by 0 bases, leaving 14 bases between them. Per germline, CDR1 SGHTA and CDR2 FQGNSA. CDR3 DNA sequence: TGTGCCAGCAGCATTCTGGGCGGCTACTCCTACGAGCAGTACTTC. It is translated as CASSILGGYSYEQYF.

The V call is TRBV5-5, the J call TRBJ2-3; possibly TRBD1 for D (6 bases). CDR3 length: 13 residues. V was shortened by 5 bases and J by 8 bases, with 15 bases between the two germline ends. In germline, CDR1 is SGHKS, CDR2 YYEKEE (reference sequence). CDR3 sequence (DNA): TGTGCCAGCAGTATAACAGGGTTCGCTACGCAGTATTTT. Translating it yields CASSITGFATQYF.

This clone was picked up a small number of times. This chain uses TRBV5-1 with TRBJ1-2; the D gene is possibly TRBD1 (5 bases). Trimming stripped 2 bases from V and 7 bases from J, with 15 bases between. Germline V lookup: CDR1 SGHRS, CDR2 YFSETQ. CDR3 size: 14 residues. CDR3: CASSFNAGMGGYTF. CDR3 bases: TGCGCCAGCAGCTTCAATGCAGGGATGGGTGGCTACACCTTC.

This rearrangement joins TRBV14 to TRBJ2-6, with no clear D. The germline V gene encodes CDR1 SGHDN and CDR2 FVKESK. Trimming took 1 base from V and 2 from J, leaving 12 bases between them. The CDR3 covers 17 residues. CDR3 in amino acids: CASSQALAVTGANVLTF. DNA for the CDR3: TGTGCCAGCAGCCAAGCGTTGGCAGTCACTGGGGCCAACGTCCTGACTTTC.

This chain joins TRBV30 and TRBJ2-3; D remains unclear. The CDR3 runs 11 residues. V was clipped by 2 bases and J by 4 bases, with 4 bases between them. Germline loops: CDR1 GTSNPN, CDR2 SVGIG (reference sequence). The CDR3 sequence: CAWSSADTQYF. The DNA of the CDR3 is TGTGCCTGGAGTAGCGCAGATACGCAGTATTTT.